These 21 T cell receptor beta chains share one sample of origin, sequenced in a study of T cell changes during pregnancy in multiple sclerosis. Assay: immunoSEQ multiplex PCR; the TCRdb copy retains only in-frame clones and omits some. The sample yields under 50,000 clones, around 93% seen once. This specimen was CD8+ T cells from peripheral blood mononuclear cells, taken in the first trimester of pregnancy. These receptors all stem from a female donor with multiple sclerosis, enrolled in a pregnancy study.

This chain joins TRBV7-3 and TRBJ2-3, with D maybe TRBD2 (6 bases). Per germline, CDR1 SGHTA and CDR2 FQGTGA. V dropped 3 bases and J dropped 0 bases, with 10 bases sitting between them. CDR3 length: 15 amino acids. The CDR3 sequence is CASSLGLASTDTQYF. The DNA of the CDR3 is TGTGCCAGCAGCTTGGGACTTGCTAGCACAGATACGCAGTATTTT. The variable domain in full, completed from reference TRBV7-3 and TRBJ2-3, reads GAGVSQTPSNKVTEKGKYVELRCDPISGHTALYWYRQSLGQGPEFLIYFQGTGAADDSGLPNDRFFAVRPEGSVSTLKIQRTERGDSAVYLCASSLGLASTDTQYFGPGTRLTVL.

This chain links TRBV7-9 with TRBJ2-5, with TRBD1 matching over 7 bases. The germline V gene has CDR1 SEHNR and CDR2 FQNEAQ (reference sequence). This CDR3 region has 16 residues. Trimming took 1 base from V and 3 from J; bases not matched to a gene: 8. Written as DNA, the CDR3 is TGTGCCAGCAGCTTAGGGACAGGTGGGGCTGAAGAGACCCAGTACTTC. Its protein product is CASSLGTGGAEETQYF.

The gene calls are TRBV2 and TRBJ2-7, with 7 bases matching TRBD1. This CDR3 spans 14 amino acids. Trimming at V came to 3 bases and at J to 5 bases, leaving 7 bases not matched to a gene. Germline V lookup: CDR1 SNHLY, CDR2 FYNNEI. The CDR3 DNA is TGTGCCAGCAGTGACACGGGACAGCTCGACGAGCAGTACTTC. The encoded protein is CASSDTGQLDEQYF.

Regarding this clone: A much larger clone is a single base away; this may be a read error. J is TRBJ1-1 and V is TRBV2, with TRBD1 matching 9 bases. The V gene end was trimmed by 2 bases and the J gene end by 8 bases; junction bases not matched to a gene: 3. CDR3 length: 13 residues. Germline loops: CDR1 SNHLY, CDR2 FYNNEI. The CDR3, as DNA: TGTGCCAGCAGTGAAACAGGGGGCCGGGAAGCTTTCTTT. This gives the protein CASSETGGREAFF.

The table lists this clone with a count of one. The chain recombines TRBV7-9 with TRBJ1-2, with D possibly being TRBD1 (6 bases). V was cut by 3 bases and J by 2 bases, with 7 bases left in between. CDR3 size: 13 residues. Germline assignment: CDR1 SEHNR and CDR2 FQNEAQ (reference sequence). This chain's CDR3 is CASSFGGNYGYTF. The CDR3 DNA reads TGTGCCAGCAGCTTTGGGGGCAACTATGGCTACACCTTC. Based on the CDR3 plus reference TRBV7-9 and TRBJ1-2, the full variable domain is DTGVSQNPRHKITKRGQNVTFRCDPISEHNRLYWYRQTLGQGPEFLTYFQNEAQLEKSRLLSDRFSAERPKGSFSTLEIQRTEQGDSAMYLCASSFGGNYGYTFGSGTRLTVV.

This chain joins TRBV19 and TRBJ1-2; 9 bases fit TRBD1. The junction had 10 bases not matched to a gene; V was cut back by 5 bases and J by 6 bases. Germline values: CDR1 LNHDA, CDR2 SQIVND (reference sequence). The CDR3 length is 15 residues. The CDR3 sequence is CASSVPGQGVDGYTF. Here the CDR3 DNA reads TGTGCCAGTAGTGTGCCGGGACAGGGCGTCGATGGCTACACCTTC.

A single count supports this clone. The V gene is TRBV11-2, the J gene TRBJ2-1; TRBD2 might be the D (6 bases). The V end lost 5 bases, the J end lost 2 bases, and 19 bases lay between the germline ends. Germline V lookup: CDR1 SGHAT, CDR2 FQNNGV. The CDR3 length is 17 residues. CDR3 amino acids: CASSQRVRALPYNEQFF. The CDR3 nucleotides read TGTGCCAGCAGCCAGCGGGTGCGGGCTCTGCCCTACAATGAGCAGTTCTTC.

The V call is TRBV15, the J call TRBJ2-5; D possibly corresponds to TRBD1 (5 bases). Trimming removed 8 bases from V and 0 bases from J, with 7 bases in between. CDR3 length: 12 amino acids. Germline V gene data show CDR1 as LNHNV and CDR2 as YYDKDF (reference sequence). The CDR3 sequence: CATLGDQETQYF. The CDR3 DNA reads as TGTGCCACCCTAGGGGACCAAGAGACCCAGTACTTC.

This clone was counted once. Other DNA sequences within the sample encode an identical CDR3. The chain has TRBV28 and TRBJ2-3, with D possibly TRBD2 on 6 matching bases. The CDR3 extends over 14 amino acids. CDR1 is MDHEN, CDR2 SYDVKM, per germline. V was shortened by 3 bases and J by 1 base, with 8 bases between the two germline ends. The CDR3 bases are TGTGCCAGCAGTTTCTTAGCGGGCACAGATACGCAGTATTTT. Translation: CASSFLAGTDTQYF.

J is TRBJ1-5 and V is TRBV7-6, with 7 bases lining up with TRBD1. CDR3 size: 14 residues. Germline loops: CDR1 SGHVS, CDR2 FNYEAQ. V shed 1 base and J 5 bases; nucleotides not matched to a gene: 2. CDR3 protein: CASSLGDSYQPQHF. The CDR3 nucleotides read TGTGCCAGCAGCTTAGGGGACAGTTATCAGCCCCAGCATTTT.

V is TRBV5-1 and J is TRBJ1-1; tentatively, D is TRBD1 (6 bases). The germline CDR1 and CDR2 sequences are SGHRS and YFSETQ. The CDR3 sequence is 11 residues long. V was shortened by 0 bases and J by 10 bases, with 7 bases between the two germline ends. CDR3 residues: CASSLVGGAFF. The CDR3 coding sequence is TGCGCCAGCAGCTTGGTAGGGGGAGCTTTCTTT.

The chain combines TRBV4-1 with TRBJ1-2; 7 bases are shared with TRBD1. The junction had 10 bases not matched to a gene; V was cut back by 1 base and J by 8 bases. The CDR3 has 15 amino acids. Germline V lookup: CDR1 MGHRA, CDR2 YSYEKL. CDR3 coding DNA: TGCGCCAGCAGCCAAGTTCTTGCGACAGGGAAAGGCTACACCTTC. As protein: CASSQVLATGKGYTF.

This chain uses TRBV6-1 with TRBJ2-5; possibly TRBD1 for D (5 bases). This CDR3 is built from 13 residues. Trimming removed 0 bases from V and 10 bases from J, with 12 bases in between. Germline V CDR1 and CDR2: MNHNS, SASEGT. CDR3 sequence reads: CASSEAESQGQYF. CDR3 in DNA: TGTGCCAGCAGTGAAGCTGAGTCCCAGGGCCAGTACTTC.

This chain uses TRBV5-5 with TRBJ2-5; tentative D call: TRBD1 (5 bases). CDR3 length: 13 amino acids. Germline CDR1 and CDR2: SGHKS and YYEKEE (reference sequence). Trimming stripped 4 bases from V and 4 bases from J, with 11 bases between. This chain's CDR3 is CASSQTVGETQYF. The CDR3 DNA follows: TGTGCCAGCAGCCAGACAGTAGGAGAGACCCAGTACTTC.

V usage is TRBV10-3 and J usage is TRBJ2-1; D gene ambiguous. The V end was cut by 10 bases, the J end by 3 bases, with 13 bases between. The germline gives CDR1 ENHRY, CDR2 SYGVKD. This CDR3 comprises 13 residues. CDR3 sequence: CATSSASYNEQFF. For the CDR3, the DNA is TGTGCCACCTCGAGCGCCAGCTACAATGAGCAGTTCTTC.

The chain recombines TRBV29-1 with TRBJ1-2; TRBD1 agrees at 8 bases. This CDR3 spans 13 amino acids. The germline CDR1 and CDR2 sequences are SQVTM and ANQGSEA. J was trimmed by 6 bases and V by 7 bases; bases with no gene match: 10. The CDR3 loop is CSALNRGIHGYTF. In DNA, the CDR3 is TGCAGCGCCCTTAACAGGGGGATCCATGGCTACACCTTC.

The chain carries TRBV6-5 and TRBJ1-1; no definite D call. CDR3 length: 13 amino acids. Germline values: CDR1 MNHEY, CDR2 SVGAGI. V dropped 2 bases and J dropped 3 bases, with 7 bases sitting between them. The CDR3 loop reads CASSYVRDTEAFF. The CDR3 DNA is TGTGCCAGCAGTTACGTGAGGGACACTGAAGCTTTCTTT.

This clone rates as medium-sized. The gene calls are TRBV28 and TRBJ2-7, with 8 positions matching TRBD1. The germline gives CDR1 MDHEN, CDR2 SYDVKM. The CDR3 is 14 residues long. J was trimmed by 3 bases and V by 6 bases; bases with no gene match: 7. The CDR3 sequence is CASSIDRGNYEQYF. CDR3 DNA: TGTGCCAGCAGCATCGACAGGGGTAACTACGAGCAGTACTTC.

This sequence joins TRBV2 and TRBJ2-7, with TRBD2 matching 7 bases. CDR3 size: 12 residues. Germline lookup yields CDR1 SNHLY and CDR2 FYNNEI. Trimming removed 8 bases from V and 0 bases from J; junction bases left unmatched: 1. The chain's CDR3 is CASSSGSYEQYF. In DNA form, the CDR3 reads TGTGCCAGCTCTAGCGGCTCCTACGAGCAGTACTTC.

The J gene is TRBJ2-1, the V gene TRBV27; TRBD2 matches 9 bases. J was trimmed by 4 bases and V by 3 bases; bases with no gene match: 7. The CDR3 runs 16 residues. The germline V gene has CDR1 MNHEY and CDR2 SMNVEV (reference sequence). CDR3 nucleotide sequence: TGTGCCAGCAGTTTCCGGCTAGCGGGGACGTACAATGAGCAGTTCTTC. It specifies CASSFRLAGTYNEQFF.

V is TRBV27 and J is TRBJ1-5; D is undetermined. The germline gives CDR1 MNHEY, CDR2 SMNVEV (reference sequence). The CDR3 length is 14 residues. The V end was cut by 2 bases, the J end by 3 bases, with 8 bases between. In DNA form, the CDR3 reads TGTGCCAGCAGTTTAACCGGGGACAATCAGCCCCAGCATTTT. Its translation: CASSLTGDNQPQHF.